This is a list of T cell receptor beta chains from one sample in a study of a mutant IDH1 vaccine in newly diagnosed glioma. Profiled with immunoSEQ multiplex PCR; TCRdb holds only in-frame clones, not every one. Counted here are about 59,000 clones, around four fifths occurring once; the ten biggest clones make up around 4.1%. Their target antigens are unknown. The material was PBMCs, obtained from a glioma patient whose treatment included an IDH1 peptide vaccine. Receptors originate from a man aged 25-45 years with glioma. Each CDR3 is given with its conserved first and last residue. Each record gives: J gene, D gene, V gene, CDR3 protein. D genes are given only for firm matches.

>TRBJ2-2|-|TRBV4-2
CASSQGLVNTGELFF
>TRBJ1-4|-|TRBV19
CASSRRRGQNEKLFF
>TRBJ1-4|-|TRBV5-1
CASSATATNEKLFF
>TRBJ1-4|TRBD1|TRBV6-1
CASGTGTNEKLFF
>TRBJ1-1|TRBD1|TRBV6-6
CASSWGQRNTEAFF
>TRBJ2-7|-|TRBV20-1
CSAGGHGVSYF
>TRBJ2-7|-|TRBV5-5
CASSLAPVSLAYEQYF
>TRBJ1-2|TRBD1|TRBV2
CASSSLRDRANYGYTF
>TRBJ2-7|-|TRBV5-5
CASSYTGYEQYF
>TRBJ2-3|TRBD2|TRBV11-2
CASSSGLAGANTDTQYF
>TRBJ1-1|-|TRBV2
CASSPKSGEAFF
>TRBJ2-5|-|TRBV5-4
CASSLGLAQETQYF
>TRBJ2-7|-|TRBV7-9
CASSVTEKDYEQYF